The entry below describes one T cell receptor beta chain. The CDR3 is made up of 17 amino acids. V was pared by 2 bases and J by 3 bases, with 11 bases of the junction left unmatched. Per germline, CDR1 MNHNS and CDR2 SASEGT. This record comes from a study of tumor-infiltrating lymphocytes in oesophageal squamous cell carcinoma. From the PCR reads, TCRdb called clonotypes with MiXCR, one entry per CDR3 protein. This table holds over 15,000 distinct CDR3 sequences, approximately 54% found once. Specimen: esophageal tumor tissue. V is TRBV6-1 and J is TRBJ2-3, with TRBD2 matching over 7 bases. The sequence was obtained from a female donor with esophageal squamous cell carcinoma. CDR3 amino acids: CASSEKLGGEGTDTQYF. CDR3 in DNA: TGTGCCAGCAGTGAAAAACTTGGGGGGGAGGGGACAGATACGCAGTATTTT.